This paragraph reports one TCR beta chain. Its antigen remains unknown. This entry is derived from a study of human versus mouse CDR3 diversity and MHC coevolution. Study overall: Reported immunoSEQ sensitivity was one in 200,000 T cells, with reduced amplification bias.

General study results and limits: The lowest clonal inequality scores came from two of three human donors.

Repertoires were generated with immunoSEQ multiplex PCR, while TCRdb's copy carries only in-frame clones and drops some. The sample contains 86,000 or so clones, 93% of which appear only once. Naive CD4 T cells, CD45RO-negative and CD62L-positive, were flow-sorted from PBMCs. V lost 3 bases and J lost 1, with 7 bases in between. Looked up from germline, CDR1 is LNHDA and CDR2 is SQIVND (reference sequence). This CDR3 spans 13 amino acids. The chain has TRBV19 and TRBJ2-7; D is possibly TRBD1 (6 bases). The sequenced material came from naive CD4+ T cells from blood. Stated subset: CD45RO-negative CD62L-positive naive CD4 T cells. This receptor was identified in a person aged 25 to 69 in good health. The CDR3 here is CASSMDRSYEQYF. DNA for the CDR3: TGTGCCAGTAGTATGGACAGATCCTACGAGCAGTACTTC.